This T cell receptor (beta chain) is from a study of beta chain features in type 1 diabetes listed by TCRdb under 2018. In terms of the full investigation: No differences in mean age, gender distribution, total cell number or subset yield were found between patients and healthy donors. A total of 85 million to 110 million sorted cells were examined across all samples, and RNA yield correlated strongly with the number of cells per subset. In the study, recently diagnosed type 1 diabetes patients and matched healthy donors were compared on the TCRB repertoires of their sorted circulating CD4+ T cell subsets. Regulatory and stem cell-like memory subsets were obtained from only 8 patients and roughly 8 healthy donors, while naive and central memory subsets were obtained from all 30 or so donors.

The V end loses 2 bases and the J end loses 5 bases, and a stretch of 13 bases separates them. The CDR3 runs 14 amino acids, cysteine and phenylalanine included. This entry keeps only the CDR3 DNA: 42 bases, framed from base 1. The germline V gene encodes CDR1 SGHRS and CDR2 YFSETQ. This clone appeared a few times. There is no known antigen for this receptor. Per-base qualities were not stored, and no clone one base away is much larger. The entire isolated RNA was reverse transcribed using the High Capacity cDNA Reverse Transcription Kit, and thus expressed TCRB transcripts were sequenced. Deep immunoSEQ sequencing was applied to naive, central memory and regulatory T cell samples, giving an average of around 3.4 million total reads per sample. Sorted cells were lysed in RLT buffer and RNA was extracted with DNase-treated RNeasy Micro or Mini kits, depending on cell number. To prevent cross-contamination, every cell subset was processed on its own, while patient and healthy donor samples were processed together. The immunoSEQ multiplex PCR was used to amplify TCRB sequences from cDNA, yielding 87-bp fragments that span the CDR3 region. Sequencing of the amplicons was performed on the Illumina HiSeq platform. The paper's processing steps were these. Synthetic template baselines were used to correct PCR bias computationally, reads within Hamming distance 2 were collapsed together, and singletons that could not be merged were discarded. Reads were aligned against IMGT so that V, D and J genes, CDR3 length and insertions or deletions at six rearrangement sites could be assigned. Clonotype counts were normalized to sorted cell number within each subset before computing true diversity and Gini coefficients with the tcR R package. Repertoire sharing was quantified using the overlap coefficient calculated on TCRB nucleotide sequences. Out-of-frame TCRB sequences from naive cells were analyzed to stand in for the pre-selection repertoire. TCRdb carries this immuneACCESS record with in-frame sequences only. Its versions omit some clonotypes, under half of them owing to an unresolved V gene in the studies checked, with the rest unexplained. For V, J and clone size, that table is used; D and trimming come from the DNA. This sample lists hundreds of thousands of clones; under 13% were detected once. The top ten hold over 0.015% of the sample.

What the work shows at the level of the full study, not this receptor alone: Shorter templates might be favored by PCR, yet because patient and control samples were amplified and corrected together, any such skew would affect both groups equally. In all four CD4+ subsets, TCRB CDR3 length was moderately but significantly shorter in type 1 diabetes patients. At VDJ recombination sites, type 1 diabetes patients had fewer insertions and more deleted nucleotides, which implies abnormalities in thymic rearrangement. Because cDNA was sequenced instead of genomic DNA, highly expressing activated cells could be over-represented, though the groups showed no difference in activation or CD3 levels. Only small numbers of individuals were included in the HLA sub-analyses, which left unresolved whether HLA type had any influence on TCRB rearrangement. The naive, central memory and regulatory TCRB repertoires appeared to resemble one another more closely among patients than among healthy donors.

Each donor gave one peripheral blood draw, averaging around 120 mL, which was collected into heparinised tubes. A BD FACSAria II was used to sort naive, central memory, regulatory and stem cell-like memory CD4+ T cells with a panel that included CD45RO, CCR7, CD25, CD127, CD95 and CD27. A purity above 98% was achieved for all sorted populations. Right away, PBMCs were isolated by Lymphoprep density gradient centrifugation and were stained directly, with no culture step. Samples were stained and sorted in pairs, with one healthy donor and one patient per experiment, so that batch effects were minimized.

The chain is encoded by TRBV5-1 joined to TRBJ2-5; TRBD2 might be the D gene, on 6 matching bases. The clonotype comes from a man aged 25 to 40 with type 1 diabetes. Source material: naive CD4+ T cells from blood. The cell subset or site label for this specimen denotes: true naive CD4+ T cells. The bases read TGCGCCAGCAGCTTAGTCGGGGGTGCGGAGACCCAGTACTTC. This is translated as CASSLVGGAETQYF.